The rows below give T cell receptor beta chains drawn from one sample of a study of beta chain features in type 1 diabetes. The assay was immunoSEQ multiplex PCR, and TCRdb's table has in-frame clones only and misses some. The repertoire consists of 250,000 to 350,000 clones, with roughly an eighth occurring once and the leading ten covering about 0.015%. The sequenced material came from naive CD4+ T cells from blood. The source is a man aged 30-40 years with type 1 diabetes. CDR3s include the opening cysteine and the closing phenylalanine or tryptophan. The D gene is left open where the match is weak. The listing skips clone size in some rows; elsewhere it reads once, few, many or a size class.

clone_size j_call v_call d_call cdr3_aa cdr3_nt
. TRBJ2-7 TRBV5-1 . CASSWGWAGGGYEQYF TGCGCCAGCAGCTGGGGTTGGGCTGGAGGAGGCTACGAGCAGTACTTC
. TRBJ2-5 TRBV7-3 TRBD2 CASSSGLAGGETQYF TGTGCCAGCAGCTCTGGACTAGCGGGAGGAGAGACCCAGTACTTC
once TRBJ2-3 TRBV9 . CASSVAENTDTQYF TGTGCCAGCAGCGTAGCGGAGAACACAGATACGCAGTATTTT
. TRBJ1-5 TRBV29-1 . CSVEIQVGQPQHF TGCAGCGTTGAAATACAGGTCGGTCAGCCCCAGCATTTT
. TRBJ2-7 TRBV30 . CAWSAHGSKRNEQYF TGTGCCTGGAGTGCCCACGGCAGTAAGCGGAACGAGCAGTACTTC
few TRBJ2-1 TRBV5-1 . CASSLVVSSYNEQFF TGCGCCAGCAGCTTGGTGGTTAGCTCCTACAATGAGCAGTTCTTC
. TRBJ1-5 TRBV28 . CASSGHEPQHF TGTGCCAGCAGTGGCCATGAGCCCCAGCATTTT
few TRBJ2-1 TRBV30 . CAWSRRGGDEQFF TGTGCCTGGAGTAGGAGGGGGGGAGATGAGCAGTTCTTC
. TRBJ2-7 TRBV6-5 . CASRLMGEAYEQYF TGTGCCAGCAGACTAATGGGGGAGGCTTACGAGCAGTACTTC
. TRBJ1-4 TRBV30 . CAWSVVAAGLQFF TGTGCCTGGAGTGTAGTGGCTGCAGGACTTCAGTTTTTT
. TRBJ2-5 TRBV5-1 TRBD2 CASSPGLVTQETQYF TGCGCCAGCAGCCCGGGACTAGTAACTCAAGAGACCCAGTACTTC
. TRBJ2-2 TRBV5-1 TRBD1 CASSVGQARGELFF TGCGCCAGCAGCGTGGGACAGGCCCGCGGGGAGCTGTTTTTT
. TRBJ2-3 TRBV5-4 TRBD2 CASSSGLAGVADTQYF TGTGCCAGCAGCTCGGGACTAGCGGGAGTCGCAGATACGCAGTATTTT
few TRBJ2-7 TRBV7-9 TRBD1 CASRLQGATYEQYF TGTGCCAGCAGGTTACAGGGGGCCACCTACGAGCAGTACTTC
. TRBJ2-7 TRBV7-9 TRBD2 CASSLSREGPYEQYF TGTGCCAGCAGCTTATCCCGGGAGGGACCTTACGAGCAGTACTTC
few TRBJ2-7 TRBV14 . CASSQTTYEQYF TGTGCCAGCAGCCAAACAACCTACGAGCAGTACTTC
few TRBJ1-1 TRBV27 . CASSLDRYTEAFF TGTGCCAGCAGTTTAGACAGGTACACTGAAGCTTTCTTT
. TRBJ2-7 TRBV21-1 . CASSTQQAGLPKEQYF TGTGCCAGCAGCACCCAACAGGCCGGCCTTCCGAAAGAGCAGTACTTC
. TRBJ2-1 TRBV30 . CAWSPRGTPYNEQFF TGTGCCTGGAGTCCCCGGGGAACCCCCTACAATGAGCAGTTCTTC
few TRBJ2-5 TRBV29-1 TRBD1 CSVQRRTGAMRTQYF TGCAGCGTGCAGCGACGGACAGGGGCGATGCGGACCCAGTACTTC
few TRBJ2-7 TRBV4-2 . CASSQDSPPGYEQYF TGTGCCAGCAGCCAAGATAGCCCCCCAGGGTACGAGCAGTACTTC
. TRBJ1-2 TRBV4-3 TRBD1 CASSTRQGSNYGYTF TGCGCCAGCAGCACGCGACAGGGAAGCAACTATGGCTACACCTTC
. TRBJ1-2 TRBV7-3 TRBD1 CASSTDRGSGYTF TGTGCCAGCAGCACGGACAGGGGAAGTGGCTACACCTTC
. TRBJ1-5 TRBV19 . CASSIDVAEHQPQHF TGTGCCAGTAGTATAGATGTGGCAGAACATCAGCCCCAGCATTTT
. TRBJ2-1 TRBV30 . CAWSRGLDDEQFF TGTGCCTGGAGTAGAGGTCTAGACGATGAGCAGTTCTTC
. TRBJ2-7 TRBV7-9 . CASSLDQGSDEQYF TGTGCCAGCAGCTTAGATCAGGGCTCAGACGAGCAGTACTTC
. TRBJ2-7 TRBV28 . CASSGAGRVREQYF TGTGCCAGCAGCGGTGCCGGCAGGGTCCGCGAGCAGTACTTC
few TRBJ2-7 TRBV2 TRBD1 CASSATGTGAEQYF TGTGCCAGCAGTGCAACCGGGACAGGAGCCGAGCAGTACTTC
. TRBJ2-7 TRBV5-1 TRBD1 CASSFDRASSYEQYF TGCGCCAGCAGCTTCGACAGGGCGAGCTCCTACGAGCAGTACTTC
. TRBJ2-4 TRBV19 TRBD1 CASTTTVRGLAKNIQYF TGTGCCAGTACTACGACAGTGAGGGGGCTAGCCAAAAACATTCAGTACTTC
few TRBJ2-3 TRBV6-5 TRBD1 CASSRQGWSTDTQYF TGTGCCAGCAGTCGACAGGGGTGGTCCACAGATACGCAGTATTTT
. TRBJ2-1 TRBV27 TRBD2 CASSFRLAGVNEQFF TGTGCCAGCAGTTTCCGACTAGCGGGTGTGAATGAGCAGTTCTTC
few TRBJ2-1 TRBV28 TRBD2 CASSFGLLAGGPTEQFF TGTGCCAGCAGTTTTGGGCTCCTAGCGGGAGGGCCCACGGAGCAGTTCTTC
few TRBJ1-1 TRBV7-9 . CASSLGSGSRNTEAFF TGTGCCAGCAGCTTAGGGTCGGGAAGCAGGAACACTGAAGCTTTCTTT
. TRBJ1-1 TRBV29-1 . CSGGTANTEAFF TGCAGCGGTGGGACTGCGAACACTGAAGCTTTCTTT
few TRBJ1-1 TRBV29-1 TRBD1 CSGTGFLRTEAFF TGCAGCGGGACAGGGTTTTTACGGACTGAAGCTTTCTTT
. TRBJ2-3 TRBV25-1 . CASSDPAGPPVTQYF TGTGCCAGCAGTGACCCCGCGGGTCCTCCCGTTACGCAGTATTTT
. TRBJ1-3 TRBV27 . CASSSHPQISGNTIYF TGTGCCAGCAGTTCTCACCCCCAGATCTCTGGAAACACCATATATTTT
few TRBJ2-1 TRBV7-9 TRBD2 CASSIRSGAWNEQFF TGTGCCAGCAGCATCCGGAGCGGGGCGTGGAATGAGCAGTTCTTC
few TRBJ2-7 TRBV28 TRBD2 CASRAGPYEQYF TGTGCCAGCCGAGCGGGACCCTACGAGCAGTACTTC
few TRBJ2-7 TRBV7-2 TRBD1 CASSLTGQGAYEQYF TGTGCCAGCAGCTTAACGGGACAGGGAGCCTACGAGCAGTACTTC
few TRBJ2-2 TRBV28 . CASSSGKANTGELFF TGTGCCAGCAGTTCGGGAAAGGCGAACACCGGGGAGCTGTTTTTT
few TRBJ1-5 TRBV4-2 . CASSQGQQGLQPQHF TGTGCCAGCAGCCAAGGACAGCAGGGTTTGCAGCCCCAGCATTTT
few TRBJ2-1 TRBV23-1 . CASRRGVGIYADNEQFF TGCGCCAGCAGGCGGGGCGTAGGGATATATGCCGATAATGAGCAGTTCTTC